A selection of T cell receptor beta chains follows, all from one sample in a study of T cell responses to AZD1222 COVID-19 vaccine. Profiling relied on immunoSEQ multiplex PCR, and the TCRdb table lists in-frame clones only, not all of them. The sample holds 150,000 to 200,000 clones, approximately 92% seen once. Sequencing used peripheral blood, obtained on day 0 of AZD1222 vaccination. The receptors derive from an adult in good health. The CDR3 runs from the conserved cysteine through the conserved F or W. Each record gives: D gene, V gene, CDR3 length, CDR3 protein. D genes are given only for firm matches.

D: -; V: TRBV5-1; length: 15; CDR3: CASSLSQGRGNTIYF
D: TRBD1; V: TRBV5-6; length: 13; CDR3: CASSGTGGQPQHF
D: TRBD1; V: TRBV2; length: 14; CDR3: CASIPGQLNEKLFF
D: -; V: TRBV15; length: 14; CDR3: CATSREGGGFEQFF
D: -; V: TRBV29-1; length: 13; CDR3: CSVEVIRFYGYTF
D: -; V: TRBV27; length: 11; CDR3: CASSSNEKLFF
D: -; V: TRBV15; length: 14; CDR3: CATSKRQRHQPQHF
D: TRBD1; V: TRBV28; length: 16; CDR3: CASRLRDRGAPTEAFF
D: -; V: TRBV7-2; length: 13; CDR3: CASSPQAPGGYTF
D: TRBD1; V: TRBV19; length: 14; CDR3: CASQPPGTGKPQHF
D: TRBD2; V: TRBV5-1; length: 19; CDR3: CASSSPLAGGLGAKNIQYF
D: -; V: TRBV28; length: 14; CDR3: CASSPILGAPGYTF
D: TRBD2; V: TRBV9; length: 16; CDR3: CASSVVVREEREGLFF
D: -; V: TRBV6-1; length: 15; CDR3: CASSEIAGTNYGYTF
D: TRBD1; V: TRBV5-6; length: 16; CDR3: CASSLVGRGRTDTQYF
D: -; V: TRBV5-1; length: 16; CDR3: CASSPRQKKRGTEAFF
D: TRBD1; V: TRBV28; length: 14; CDR3: CASSPTGGNTEAFF
D: -; V: TRBV28; length: 12; CDR3: CASSLSDTEAFF
D: TRBD2; V: TRBV4-1; length: 16; CDR3: CASSRGWASGTYEQYF
D: -; V: TRBV7-2; length: 13; CDR3: CASSLVGGIEQFF
D: -; V: TRBV7-9; length: 14; CDR3: CASSSTPITSGLFF
D: TRBD2; V: TRBV15; length: 17; CDR3: CATSGPGLAGVLDTQYF
D: -; V: TRBV6-5; length: 14; CDR3: CASSFSSGANVLTF
D: -; V: TRBV27; length: 13; CDR3: CASSFTQGLGYTF
D: -; V: TRBV7-9; length: 14; CDR3: CANSRQDSGNTIYF
D: TRBD2; V: TRBV19; length: 16; CDR3: CASSITGGNLADTQYF
D: -; V: TRBV4-3; length: 15; CDR3: CASSQDIAVNYGYTF
D: -; V: TRBV6-5; length: 12; CDR3: CASKPTGYGYTF
D: -; V: TRBV25-1; length: 16; CDR3: CASSESNQAINGEAFF
D: TRBD1; V: TRBV28; length: 15; CDR3: CASSPRTGEGYGYTF
D: -; V: TRBV5-4; length: 13; CDR3: CASSLEDFYGYTF
D: TRBD1; V: TRBV18; length: 17; CDR3: CASSPSGGVATNEKLFF
D: -; V: TRBV14; length: 13; CDR3: CASSQTLWHEQYF
D: -; V: TRBV7-9; length: 13; CDR3: CASSLGGTYGYTF
D: -; V: TRBV7-2; length: 15; CDR3: CASSLLRNRLRGYTF
D: -; V: TRBV6-2/TRBV6-3; length: 17; CDR3: CASSPAAGWSGANVLTF
D: TRBD1; V: TRBV24-1; length: 14; CDR3: CATSDSTGSGGYTF
D: -; V: TRBV5-1; length: 15; CDR3: CASSLGDRYNEKLFF
D: -; V: TRBV6-1; length: 17; CDR3: CASSEKSSSNSNQPQHF
D: -; V: TRBV27; length: 13; CDR3: CASSFPPGGEQFF
D: TRBD1; V: TRBV3-1/TRBV3-2; length: 15; CDR3: CASSQTGRGDTEAFF
D: -; V: TRBV29-1; length: 12; CDR3: CSVGQANTEAFF
D: -; V: TRBV12-3/TRBV12-4; length: 13; CDR3: CASTKSVEGEQYF
D: TRBD2; V: TRBV6-2/TRBV6-3; length: 17; CDR3: CASSYSRLAGSYNEQFF
D: TRBD1; V: TRBV24-1; length: 14; CDR3: CATSDTGATDTQYF
D: -; V: TRBV19; length: 12; CDR3: CASSLSNTEAFF
D: -; V: TRBV2; length: 12; CDR3: CASNYRPYGYTF
D: -; V: TRBV19; length: 15; CDR3: CASSRPGETNYGYTF
D: -; V: TRBV5-1; length: 14; CDR3: CASSPSDGGGDYTF
D: TRBD2; V: TRBV7-2; length: 16; CDR3: CASRGGFTSGSHEQFF
D: TRBD1; V: TRBV28; length: 16; CDR3: CASSSPSTGGASGYTF
D: TRBD1; V: TRBV2; length: 13; CDR3: CASRTGVHQPQHF
D: TRBD1; V: TRBV10-3; length: 17; CDR3: CAISDSRTGGKYNEQFF
D: -; V: TRBV10-3; length: 12; CDR3: CAISGGSGELFF
D: -; V: TRBV6-5; length: 13; CDR3: CASVQGSLPEAFF